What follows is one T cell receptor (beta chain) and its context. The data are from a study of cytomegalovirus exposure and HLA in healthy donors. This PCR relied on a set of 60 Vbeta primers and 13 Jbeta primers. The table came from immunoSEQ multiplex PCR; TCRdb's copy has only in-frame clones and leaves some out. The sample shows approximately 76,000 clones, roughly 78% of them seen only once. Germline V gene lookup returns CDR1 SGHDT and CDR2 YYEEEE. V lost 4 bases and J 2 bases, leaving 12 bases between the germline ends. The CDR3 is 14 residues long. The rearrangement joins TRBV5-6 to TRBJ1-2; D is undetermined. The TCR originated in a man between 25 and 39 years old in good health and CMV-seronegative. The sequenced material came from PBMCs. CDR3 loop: CASSAPGLNYGYTF. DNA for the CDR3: TGTGCCAGCAGCGCCCCGGGATTGAACTATGGCTACACCTTC.